This TCR beta chain was identified during a study of blood T cell repertoires in COVID-19. At the level of the study: PBMCs, B-cell-depleted T cells, or T cells were the source of the cDNA or gDNA that made up the material.

As processed by the authors: Amplifying reference gene primers gave estimates of nucleated cell counts. Produced via immunoSEQ multiplex PCR; TCRdb's table is partial and in-frame only. From that table come the V and J calls and clone size; the DNA was used to work out D and trimming. The top ten clones hold more than 30% of a sample with tens of thousands of clones, about 80% of them seen once. This CDR3 is 13 amino acids long. Deletions cut 6 bases from V and 4 bases from J, with 12 bases between. CDR1 and CDR2 from the germline V gene are MNHEY and SVGAGI. The chain joins TRBV6-5 to TRBJ1-1, with a possible D match to TRBD1 (5 bases). The sequence came from a man aged 80 or over with active or convalescent COVID-19. Material: peripheral blood. CDR3 coding DNA: TGTGCCAGCAGGGAGGGGCGTAGCACTGAAGCTTTCTTT. Protein sequence: CASREGRSTEAFF.